This passage covers 12 T cell receptor beta chains from one sample sequenced in a study of blood T cells in healthy people across ages. Alongside a J-beta primer mix, a sample-barcoded 5' primer served in a second PCR lasting about 7 to 12 cycles. TCRdb recomputed calls from the 5' RACE reads with MiXCR, one row per CDR3 protein. The sample contains hundreds of thousands of distinct CDR3 sequences, less than 40% of which appear only once. Sequenced input: blood. The receptors come from a woman of 80 years or more in good health.

This clonotype was seen ten or more times. A much larger clonotype is one base distant, so this may be a read error. The CDR3 region is CASMAGTSGHNEQYF. The DNA for the CDR3 is TGTGCCAGCATGGCCGGGACTAGCGGACACAATGAGCAGTACTTC. The rearrangement links TRBV3-1 to TRBJ2-5; TRBD2 matches at 11 bases. There are 15 residues in the CDR3. Germline values: CDR1 LGHDT, CDR2 YNNKEL (reference sequence). Unmatched junction bases numbered 15, after V lost 7 bases and J lost 11 bases.

This clonotype has ten or more counts. This chain connects TRBV29-1 to TRBJ1-2; 7 bases match TRBD1. Germline V gene sequence: CDR1 SQVTM, CDR2 ANQGSEA. This CDR3 spans 12 amino acids. V was pared by 7 bases and J by 5 bases, with 7 bases of the junction left unmatched. The CDR3 here is CSGSTGRYGYTF. CDR3 DNA: TGCAGCGGATCGACAGGGCGGTATGGCTACACCTTC. Full variable domain (remainder filled in from reference TRBV29-1 and TRBJ1-2): SAVISQKPSRDICQRGTSLTIQCQVDSQVTMMFWYRQQPGQSLTLIATANQGSEATYESGFVIDKFPISRPNLTFSTLTVSNMSPEDSSIYLCSGSTGRYGYTFGSGTRLTVV.

This clonotype was detected many times. The CDR3 sequence is CASSNSGGPNEQFF. As DNA, the CDR3 is TGTGCCAGCAGCAACAGCGGGGGGCCCAATGAGCAGTTCTTC. The V call is TRBV7-9, the J call TRBJ2-1; 9 bases line up with TRBD2. Germline CDR1 SEHNR, CDR2 FQNEAQ (reference sequence). The CDR3 covers 14 residues. V shed 5 bases, J shed 6 bases, and the junction held 5 bases outside the gene matches.

The chain carries TRBV20-1 and TRBJ2-4, with D tentatively TRBD1 (6 bases). Between the trimmed V and J ends, which lost 5 bases and 1 base, there was a span of 15 bases. The CDR3 contains 15 residues. From germline, CDR1 is DFQATT and CDR2 SNEGSKA (reference sequence). The CDR3 DNA reads TGCAGTGCTTCCAGCAGGGGTAGCGCCAAAAACATTCAGTACTTC. Its protein product is CSASSRGSAKNIQYF.

The chain recombines TRBV20-1 with TRBJ1-2, with TRBD1 matching over 7 bases. This CDR3 is 14 amino acids long. J lost 2 bases, V lost 1 base, and 4 bases had no gene match. The germline V gene has CDR1 DFQATT and CDR2 SNEGSKA (reference sequence). In DNA, the CDR3 is TGCAGTGCTAGAGGGGGGGACAGCAACTATGGCTACACCTTC. This gives the protein CSARGGDSNYGYTF.

The chain links TRBV7-9 to TRBJ1-2, with 7 bases fitting TRBD1. With 5 bases clipped from V and 8 bases from J, the junction kept 8 bases outside the gene matches. This CDR3 has 13 residues. Germline V gene lookup returns CDR1 SEHNR and CDR2 FQNEAQ (reference sequence). CDR3 residues: CASSRDSYGGYTF. DNA of the CDR3: TGTGCCAGCAGCAGGGACAGTTACGGCGGCTACACCTTC.

Details on this clonotype: A much larger clone differs by one base, so this may be a read error. The chain has TRBV5-4 and TRBJ2-5; D is possibly TRBD1 or TRBD2 (6 bases each). The CDR3 runs to 16 residues. The V gene's germline CDR1 is SGHNT and CDR2 YYREEE (reference sequence). This CDR3 reads CAGSFGSGGPQETQYF. CDR3 nucleotides: TGTGCCGGCAGCTTTGGGTCCGGGGGCCCCCAAGAGACCCAGTACTTC.

This clonotype has ten or more counts. This rearrangement joins TRBV20-1 to TRBJ2-3; 8 bases fit TRBD2. The CDR3 contains 13 residues. Losses at the gene ends were 7 bases for V and 4 bases for J; bases not matched to a gene: 7. In germline, CDR1 is DFQATT, CDR2 SNEGSKA (reference sequence). The CDR3 coding sequence is TGCAGTGTCGGGAGGGATTTGGCAGATACGCAGTATTTT. This codes for CSVGRDLADTQYF.

Many counts were recorded for this clonotype. The chain couples TRBV7-2 to TRBJ1-2, with unresolved D. The V end lost 1 base, the J end lost 8 bases, and 20 bases lay between the germline ends. Germline CDR1 SGHTA, CDR2 FQGNSA. CDR3 size: 16 residues. CDR3 protein: CASSLDSGGLLGGYTF. The DNA for the CDR3 is TGTGCCAGCAGCTTAGACTCGGGCGGACTTCTAGGAGGCTACACCTTC.

The rearrangement links TRBV20-1 to TRBJ2-7; TRBD1 is a possible D gene (6 bases). Germline CDR1 is DFQATT and CDR2 is SNEGSKA (reference sequence). V lost 5 bases to trimming and J lost 2 bases, with 13 bases between them. The CDR3 is 13 residues long. Here the CDR3 DNA reads TGCAGTGCTCGGCAGGGGTGCACCTACGAGCAGTACTTC. Protein: CSARQGCTYEQYF.

In its sample, this clonotype was seen many times. The J gene is TRBJ2-7, the V gene TRBV18, with no clear D. Trimming cost V 2 bases and J 2 bases, with 7 bases left between them. Germline V CDR1 and CDR2: KGHSH, LQKENI. The CDR3 sequence is 13 residues long. CDR3 sequence reads: CASSPGITYEQYF. The CDR3 coding sequence is TGTGCCAGCTCACCAGGCATCACCTACGAGCAGTACTTC.

This clonotype was observed many times. The rearrangement joins TRBV25-1 to TRBJ1-2, with TRBD1 as a possible D gene (5 bases). This CDR3 contains 12 residues. V was cut by 1 base and J by 12 bases, with 12 bases left in between. Looked up from germline, CDR1 is MGHDK and CDR2 is SYGVNS. CDR3 nucleotide sequence: TGTGCCAGCAGTGAATCTACAGGAAGACACACCTTC. It is translated as CASSESTGRHTF.